One and the same sample provided the 7 T cell receptor beta chains below, sequenced in a study of CD8 T cells in ankylosing spondylitis. TCRdb used MiXCR to reprocess the 5' RACE reads, holding one entry per CDR3 protein. There are around 150,000 distinct CDR3 sequences in the sample; around two fifths occur only once, and around 15% lies in the top ten. Sequencing was carried out using synovial fluid, either unsorted or a sorted T cell fraction (not recorded which). These receptors originate from a male donor with ankylosing spondylitis.

This sequence joins TRBV3-1 and TRBJ1-1, with TRBD1 as a possible D gene (6 bases). V was cut by 0 bases and J by 7 bases, with 21 bases left in between. CDR3 length: 17 residues. Germline lookup yields CDR1 LGHDT and CDR2 YNNKEL (reference sequence). The chain's CDR3 is CASSQEIVARGFVEAFF. The CDR3 DNA is TGTGCCAGCAGCCAAGAGATCGTGGCCAGGGGATTCGTTGAAGCTTTCTTT.

The chain couples TRBV6-2 or TRBV6-3 to TRBJ2-7, with D perhaps TRBD1 or TRBD2 (6 bases each). Germline CDR1 is MNHEY and CDR2 is SVGEGT. The V end was cut by 5 bases, the J end by 3 bases, with 11 bases between. The CDR3 spans 13 residues. The CDR3 region has the DNA TGTGCCAGCAGTGCAGGAGGGGGCTACGAGCAGTACTTC. Protein sequence: CASSAGGGYEQYF.

V usage is TRBV5-1 and J usage is TRBJ2-7; D not certain. Trimming removed 1 base from V and 0 bases from J, with 8 bases in between. The CDR3 extends over 14 amino acids. Germline CDR1 and CDR2: SGHRS and YFSETQ. The DNA for the CDR3 is TGCGCCAGCAGCTTGTTTAGGAGCTCCTACGAGCAGTACTTC. Translation gives CASSLFRSSYEQYF.

The chain uses TRBV28 and TRBJ2-7, with D possibly being TRBD1 (5 bases). Germline V gene sequence: CDR1 MDHEN, CDR2 SYDVKM. The V end lost 2 bases, the J end lost 7 bases, and 15 bases lay between the germline ends. CDR3 length: 14 residues. The CDR3 DNA is TGTGCCAGCAGTTTAAGCCCCCAGGGCATTGAGCAGTACTTC. Encoded protein: CASSLSPQGIEQYF.

This chain connects TRBV12-3 or TRBV12-4 to TRBJ1-4, with 8 bases identical to TRBD1. This CDR3 is built from 15 residues. V lost 6 bases to trimming and J lost 4 bases; unmatched junction nucleotides: 7. The CDR3 region has the DNA TGTGCCAGCAGCCCCACCGGACAGGGTAATGAAAAACTGTTTTTT. Translated, it gives CASSPTGQGNEKLFF.

This clonotype was seen at least ten times. The chain links TRBV13 to TRBJ2-1; D is uncertain. Germline assignment: CDR1 PRHDT and CDR2 FYEKMQ (reference sequence). CDR3 length equals 13 residues. Trimming left V 5 bases short and J 1 base short, with 6 bases between. In nucleotides, the CDR3 is TGTGCCAGCAGCCCACAGTCCTACAATGAGCAGTTCTTC. This encodes CASSPQSYNEQFF.

This clonotype was counted once. The chain uses TRBV10-3 and TRBJ2-1, with TRBD2 identical over 9 bases. CDR3 size: 18 residues. Germline CDR1 ENHRY, CDR2 SYGVKD. The ends lost 4 bases at V and 10 bases at J; junction bases unmatched: 20. Written as DNA, the CDR3 is TGTGCCATCAGTGTTTGGGCTCAGGGGGTAGCGGGAGAGGTGGAGCAGTTCTTC. Protein: CAISVWAQGVAGEVEQFF.